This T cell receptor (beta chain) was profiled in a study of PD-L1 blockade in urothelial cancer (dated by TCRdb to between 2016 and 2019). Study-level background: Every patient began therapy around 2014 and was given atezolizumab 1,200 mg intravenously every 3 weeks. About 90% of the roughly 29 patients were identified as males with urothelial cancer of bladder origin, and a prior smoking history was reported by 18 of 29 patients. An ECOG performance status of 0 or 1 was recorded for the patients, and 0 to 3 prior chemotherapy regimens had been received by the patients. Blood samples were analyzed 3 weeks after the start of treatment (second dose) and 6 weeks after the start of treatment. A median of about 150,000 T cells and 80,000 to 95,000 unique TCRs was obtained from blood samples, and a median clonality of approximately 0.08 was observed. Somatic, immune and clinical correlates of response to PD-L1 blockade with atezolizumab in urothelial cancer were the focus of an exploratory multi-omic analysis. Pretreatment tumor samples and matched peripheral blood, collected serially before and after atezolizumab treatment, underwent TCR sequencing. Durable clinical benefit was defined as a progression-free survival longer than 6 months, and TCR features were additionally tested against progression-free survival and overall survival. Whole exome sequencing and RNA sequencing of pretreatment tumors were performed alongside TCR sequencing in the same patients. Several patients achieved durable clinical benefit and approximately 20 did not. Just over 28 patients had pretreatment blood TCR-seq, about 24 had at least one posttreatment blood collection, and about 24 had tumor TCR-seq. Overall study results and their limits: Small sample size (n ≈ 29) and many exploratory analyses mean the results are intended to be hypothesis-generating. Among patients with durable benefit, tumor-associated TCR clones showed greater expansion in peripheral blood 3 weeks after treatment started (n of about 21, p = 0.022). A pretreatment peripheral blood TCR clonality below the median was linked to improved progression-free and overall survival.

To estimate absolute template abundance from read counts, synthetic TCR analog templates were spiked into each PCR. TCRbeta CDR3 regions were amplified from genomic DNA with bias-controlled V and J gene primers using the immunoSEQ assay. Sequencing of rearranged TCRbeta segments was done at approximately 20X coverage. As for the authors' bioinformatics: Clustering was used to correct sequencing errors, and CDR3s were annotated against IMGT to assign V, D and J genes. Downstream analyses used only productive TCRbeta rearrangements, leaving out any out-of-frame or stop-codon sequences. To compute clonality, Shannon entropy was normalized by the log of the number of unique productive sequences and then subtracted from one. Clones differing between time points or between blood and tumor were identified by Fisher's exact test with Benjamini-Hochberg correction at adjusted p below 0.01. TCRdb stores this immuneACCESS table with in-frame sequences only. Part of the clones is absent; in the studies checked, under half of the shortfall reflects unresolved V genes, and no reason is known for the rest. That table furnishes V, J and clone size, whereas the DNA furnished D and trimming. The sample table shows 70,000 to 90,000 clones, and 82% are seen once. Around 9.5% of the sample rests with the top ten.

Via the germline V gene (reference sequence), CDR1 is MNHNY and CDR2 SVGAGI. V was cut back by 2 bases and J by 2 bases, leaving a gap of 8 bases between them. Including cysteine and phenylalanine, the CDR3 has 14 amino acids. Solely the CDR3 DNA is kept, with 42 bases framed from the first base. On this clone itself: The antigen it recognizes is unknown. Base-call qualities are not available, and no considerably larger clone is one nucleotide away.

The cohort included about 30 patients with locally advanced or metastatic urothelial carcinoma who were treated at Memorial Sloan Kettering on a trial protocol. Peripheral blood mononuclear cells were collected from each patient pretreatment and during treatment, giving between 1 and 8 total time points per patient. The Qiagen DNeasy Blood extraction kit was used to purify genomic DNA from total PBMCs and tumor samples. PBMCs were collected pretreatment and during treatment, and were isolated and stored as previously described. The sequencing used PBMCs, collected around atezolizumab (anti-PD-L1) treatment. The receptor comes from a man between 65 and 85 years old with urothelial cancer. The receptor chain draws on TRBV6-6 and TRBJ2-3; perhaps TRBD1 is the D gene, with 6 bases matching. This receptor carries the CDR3 CASSYGTNTDTQYF. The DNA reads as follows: TGTGCCAGCAGTTACGGGACAAACACAGATACGCAGTATTTT.